This TCR beta chain originates from a study of response to subunit inactivated influenza vaccine. Study-wide results and limits: Authors suggested each seasonal flu vaccination may recruit only limited numbers of new T cells.

A word on this clonotype: No antigen is known for it.

One entry per CDR3 protein results from TCRdb running MiXCR on the RT-PCR reads. The data contain hundreds of thousands of distinct CDR3 sequences, 10% to 15% of them singletons. V gave up 4 bases and J gave up 6 bases, with 10 bases separating them. This CDR3 comprises 12 residues. Germline CDR1 SGHAT, CDR2 FQDESV (reference sequence). This chain connects TRBV11-1 to TRBJ2-7; D is possibly TRBD2 (5 bases). This material consisted of PBMCs from blood, taken on the day of vaccination. The receptor comes from a man aged 45-65 years who received an inactivated influenza vaccine. CDR3 residues: CASSSLLVEQYF. The CDR3 DNA reads TGTGCCAGCAGCTCGCTACTAGTCGAGCAGTACTTC.